This T cell receptor (beta chain) was documented in a study of early T cells in non-severe SARS-CoV-2 infection. TCRdb passed the 5' RACE reads through MiXCR, listing each CDR3 protein once. The data contain about 100,000 distinct CDR3 sequences, under 15% of them singletons. The CDR3 extends over 14 amino acids. Between the trimmed V and J ends, which lost 6 bases and 6 bases, there was a span of 18 bases. Per the germline V gene, CDR1 is DFQATT and CDR2 is SNEGSKA (reference sequence). Sequencing input: whole blood. This chain links TRBV20-1 with TRBJ2-1, with D perhaps TRBD2 (6 bases). This TCR derives from an adult who was a healthcare worker with PCR-confirmed SARS-CoV-2 infection or an uninfected control (not recorded which). In DNA form, the CDR3 reads TGCAGTGCAACCGGGACTCCAATGCTCAATGAGCAGTTCTTC. It codes for CSATGTPMLNEQFF.